This TCR beta chain originates from a study of cytomegalovirus exposure and HLA in healthy donors. Findings of the study overall: Per published reports, the classifier diagnosed cytomegalovirus status with high specificity and sensitivity. There were 150 to 200 TCR beta chains listed as cytomegalovirus-associated.

Using immunoSEQ multiplex PCR, the repertoire was profiled, and TCRdb retains in-frame clones only, with some absent. The repertoire has 250,000 or so clones, about 90% of them found once; the top ten carry around 12%. While the first cohort had about 610 subjects, the donors belonged to the separate validation cohort of more than 95 subjects. In regard to this clone: Antigen: not known.

The V and J ends lost 3 bases and 1 base respectively, with 13 bases between them. Germline assignment: CDR1 LNHDA and CDR2 SQIVND (reference sequence). The CDR3 is 17 amino acids. The V call is TRBV19, the J call TRBJ2-6, with TRBD1 as a possible D gene (6 bases). The sequenced sample was PBMCs. The receptor comes from a man between 18 and 29 years old in good health and CMV-seropositive. CDR3 protein: CASSMAARGSGANVLTF. CDR3 nucleotides: TGTGCCAGTAGTATGGCAGCTAGGGGGTCTGGGGCCAACGTCCTGACTTTC.